These T cell receptor beta chains were read from a single sample in a study of blood T cell repertoires in COVID-19. The protocol was immunoSEQ multiplex PCR, while the TCRdb copy is restricted to in-frame clones and leaves out a portion. The table shows roughly 40,000 clones, with 86% occurring only once. Input material: peripheral blood. The receptor set was obtained from a man aged 45-65 years in a cohort sampled during active COVID-19. Both conserved end residues are part of each CDR3. D genes are given only for firm matches. Only part of the rows carry a size: once, few, many, or a class if the clone is expanded.

TRBV5-1	.	.	12	TRBJ2-7	CASRDSEPEQYF	TGCGCCAGCCGTGATAGCGAACCCGAGCAGTACTTC
TRBV7-6	.	.	13	TRBJ2-7	CASSPSLGLEQYF	TGTGCCAGCAGCCCTTCTCTCGGTCTTGAGCAGTACTTC
TRBV4-1	.	.	17	TRBJ1-5	CASSQGLTGHFNQPQHF	TGCGCCAGCAGCCAAGGCTTGACGGGACATTTTAATCAGCCCCAGCATTTT
TRBV5-1	.	.	15	TRBJ1-1	CASSYSGGGGTEAFF	TGCGCCAGCAGCTATTCTGGGGGAGGCGGCACTGAAGCTTTCTTT
TRBV5-4	TRBD2	.	18	TRBJ2-1	CASHPRASGRTTYNEQFF	TGTGCCAGCCACCCGCGGGCTAGCGGGAGGACCACCTACAATGAGCAGTTCTTC
TRBV13	TRBD1	few	17	TRBJ1-2	CASSLRGPDRPNYGYTF	TGTGCCAGCAGTCTGAGGGGGCCCGACAGGCCTAACTATGGCTACACCTTC
TRBV18	TRBD2	.	16	TRBJ2-5	CASSPPTSGPRETQYF	TGTGCCAGCTCACCTCCGACTAGCGGGCCGAGGGAGACCCAGTACTTC
TRBV9	.	once	14	TRBJ2-4	CASSTGLAKNIQYF	TGTGCCAGCAGCACAGGGTTGGCCAAAAACATTCAGTACTTC
TRBV27	.	once	13	TRBJ2-1	CASSLAYYNEQFF	TGTGCCAGCAGTTTAGCCTACTACAATGAGCAGTTCTTC
TRBV5-4	TRBD2	.	14	TRBJ2-3	CASSTGLVGDTQYF	TGTGCCAGCAGCACAGGACTAGTTGGAGATACGCAGTATTTT
TRBV3-1/TRBV3-2	TRBD2	.	14	TRBJ2-5	CASSLRAGEETQYF	TGTGCCAGCAGCCTCCGAGCGGGAGAAGAGACCCAGTACTTC
TRBV11-2	.	.	15	TRBJ1-6	CASSLGRRNNSPLHF	TGTGCCAGCAGCTTAGGACGGAGAAATAATTCACCCCTCCACTTT
TRBV6-5	TRBD1	.	14	TRBJ2-2	CASSYGQGAGELFF	TGTGCCAGCAGTTACGGACAGGGGGCCGGGGAGCTGTTTTTT
TRBV6-5	.	.	15	TRBJ2-3	CASTLQGRLLDTQYF	TGTGCCAGCACGCTACAGGGGAGGTTGTTGGATACGCAGTATTTT
TRBV7-3	.	.	14	TRBJ2-5	CASSLTPSQETQYF	TGTGCCAGCAGCTTAACTCCCTCCCAAGAGACCCAGTACTTC
TRBV19	.	.	16	TRBJ1-1	CASSFNRDLGNTEAFF	TGTGCCAGTAGTTTCAACAGGGACCTGGGGAACACTGAAGCTTTCTTT
TRBV10-1	TRBD1	.	16	TRBJ2-3	CASSELGQGVKDTQYF	TGCGCCAGCAGTGAGCTAGGACAGGGGGTGAAAGATACGCAGTATTTT
TRBV4-1	TRBD2	.	16	TRBJ2-1	CASSQDRTSGYNEQFF	TGCGCCAGCAGCCAAGACCGGACTAGCGGCTACAATGAGCAGTTCTTC
TRBV5-4	TRBD1	.	14	TRBJ1-2	CASSRTGVYYGYTF	TGTGCCAGCAGCCGGACAGGGGTATACTATGGCTACACCTTC